This T cell receptor beta chain was observed in a study of T cells in Graves' hyperthyroidism and ophthalmopathy. Stable Graves' hyperthyroidism denoted no ophthalmopathy progression over 18 months. Germline V gene sequence: CDR1 MGHRA, CDR2 YSYEKL. This CDR3 is built from 17 residues. Losses at the gene ends were 4 bases for V and 6 bases for J; bases not matched to a gene: 12. The table lists this clonotype with a count of one. Template material for amplifying TCR beta CDR3 regions consisted of RNA transcripts. HTBI primers drove first-round RT-PCR of the TCR CDR3. TCRdb fed the multiplex PCR reads into MiXCR, producing one record per CDR3 protein. The sample yields 600,000 to 750,000 distinct CDR3 sequences, 17% seen once.

The sequence derives from a man between 45 and 60 years old with Graves' hyperthyroidism. Sample: blood. This chain joins TRBV4-1 and TRBJ2-2; 9 bases agree with TRBD2. In DNA, the CDR3 is TGCGCCAGCAGCCTACAAGCGGGAGGCGGTATGGCCGGGGAGCTGTTTTTT. Its translation: CASSLQAGGGMAGELFF.